Each of the 13 T cell receptor beta chains below was sequenced from the same sample in a study of T-cell memory formation after mild COVID-19. TCRdb called the 5' RACE reads again in MiXCR, with one record for every CDR3 protein. This sample has hundreds of thousands of distinct CDR3 sequences, with less than 25% found just once. The sample taken for sequencing was PBMCs or a T cell subset sorted from them (not recorded which). Receptors originate from an adult woman who had mild COVID-19 (a few samples of this study predate the infection). Cell type and time point are not known.

The chain carries TRBV6-2 or TRBV6-3 and TRBJ1-2; D unresolved. V was shortened by 6 bases and J by 4 bases, with 9 bases between the two germline ends. Germline CDR1 reads MNHEY; CDR2 reads SVGEGT. The CDR3 runs 12 residues. For the CDR3, the DNA is TGTGCCAGCAGCGACACCATCTATGGCTACACCTTC. It is translated as CASSDTIYGYTF.

The chain employs TRBV2 and TRBJ1-2, with D hard to call. The CDR3 is 14 residues long. The V end was cut by 7 bases, the J end by 1 base, with 13 bases between. Germline V gene sequence: CDR1 SNHLY, CDR2 FYNNEI. CDR3 DNA sequence: TGTGCCAGCAAGAGGAGTCTTTTTAACTATGGCTACACCTTC. Protein: CASKRSLFNYGYTF.

At least ten counts were recorded for this clonotype. The chain uses TRBV7-2 and TRBJ2-5, with TRBD2 identical over 13 bases. Germline values: CDR1 SGHTA, CDR2 FQGNSA. The CDR3 is 15 residues long. The V gene end was trimmed by 1 base and the J gene end by 5 bases; junction bases not matched to a gene: 1. The CDR3 protein is CASSLGTSGSETQYF. CDR3 DNA sequence: TGTGCCAGCAGCTTAGGGACTAGCGGGAGCGAGACCCAGTACTTC. The variable domain in full, completed from reference TRBV7-2 and TRBJ2-5, reads GAGVSQSPSNKVTEKGKDVELRCDPISGHTALYWYRQSLGQGLEFLIYFQGNSAPDKSGLPSDRFSAERTGGSVSTLTIQRTQQEDSAVYLCASSLGTSGSETQYFGPGTRLLVL.

The chain has TRBV7-9 and TRBJ1-5, with D possibly matching TRBD1 (6 bases). Trimming took off 2 bases at V and 2 bases at J, with 19 bases between the two ends. CDR1 SEHNR and CDR2 FQNEAQ come from the germline V gene (reference sequence). The CDR3 runs 18 residues. The CDR3 protein is CASSLSITGKRGNQPQHF. Here the CDR3 DNA reads TGTGCCAGCAGCTTAAGCATTACAGGGAAGAGGGGCAATCAGCCCCAGCATTTT.

This clonotype occurred once. The V gene is TRBV25-1, the J gene TRBJ1-2; 10 bases agree with TRBD1. The V gene's germline CDR1 is MGHDK and CDR2 SYGVNS. The CDR3 consists of 16 residues. Trimming removed 5 bases from V and 3 bases from J; junction bases left unmatched: 9. The CDR3 bases are TGTGCCAGCAGTCCTCCCCCCGGGACAGGGGACTATGGCTACACCTTC. It yields the protein CASSPPPGTGDYGYTF.

This clonotype was seen only a few times. This rearrangement joins TRBV30 to TRBJ2-7; D is uncertain. Germline loops: CDR1 GTSNPN, CDR2 SVGIG (reference sequence). V gave up 0 bases and J gave up 3 bases, with 15 bases separating them. This CDR3 is built from 15 residues. CDR3 nucleotides: TGTGCCTGGAGTGTCCCCATCACTGGGCACTACGAGCAGTACTTC. Translating gives CAWSVPITGHYEQYF.

This clonotype was picked up a small number of times. Sequence at one end of the junction differs from germline and may be a read error. The chain recombines TRBV7-9 with TRBJ2-5, with 7 bases lining up with TRBD1. The CDR3 sequence is 13 residues long. Looked up from germline, CDR1 is SEHNR and CDR2 is FQNEAQ (reference sequence). The CDR3 loop is CILGGPYQETQYF. In DNA form, the CDR3 reads TGCATTTTAGGGGGCCCGTACCAAGAGACCCAGTACTTC.

The table lists this clonotype with a few counts. J is TRBJ2-1 and V is TRBV7-9, with TRBD2 matching 16 bases. The CDR3 totals 17 residues. V trimming: 3 bases; J trimming: 5 bases; junction bases outside the gene matches: 4. CDR1 and CDR2 from the germline V gene are SEHNR and FQNEAQ (reference sequence). The CDR3 region is CASSFPGLAGGDNEQFF. Written as DNA, the CDR3 is TGTGCCAGCAGCTTTCCGGGACTAGCGGGAGGGGACAATGAGCAGTTCTTC.

The chain joins TRBV4-3 to TRBJ2-7; 8 nucleotides match TRBD2. The germline V gene encodes CDR1 LGHNA and CDR2 YSLEER. V dropped 3 bases and J dropped 1; count of bases not matched to a gene: 8. This CDR3 has 16 amino acids. CDR3 coding DNA: TGCGCCAGCAGCCAGGGACCCGGACTAGCTTCCTACGAGCAGTACTTC. Amino acids: CASSQGPGLASYEQYF.

This clonotype was picked up a small number of times. J is TRBJ2-3 and V is TRBV7-2; D might be TRBD2 (6 bases). The V gene's germline CDR1 is SGHTA and CDR2 FQGNSA. V was clipped by 4 bases and J by 0 bases, with 14 bases between them. This CDR3 contains 16 residues. As DNA, the CDR3 is TGTGCCAGCAGCTCCCGCGGGACTCAAAGCACAGATACGCAGTATTTT. Its protein product is CASSSRGTQSTDTQYF.

The chain uses TRBV7-2 and TRBJ2-1, with D hard to call. V was shortened by 5 bases and J by 8 bases, with 10 bases between the two germline ends. There are 12 residues in the CDR3. Germline-derived CDR1 and CDR2 are SGHTA and FQGNSA. The CDR3 coding sequence is TGTGCCAGCAGCACGGCAGGAGATGAGCAGTTCTTC. Its translation: CASSTAGDEQFF.

The chain employs TRBV12-3 or TRBV12-4 and TRBJ1-1; no reliable D call. CDR3 length equals 13 residues. With 3 bases removed from V and 4 bases from J, the gap between germline ends came to 9 bases. The CDR3 sequence: CASSFKGFTEAFF. CDR3 in DNA: TGTGCCAGCAGTTTCAAAGGGTTCACTGAAGCTTTCTTT.

In this sample, this clonotype turned up a few times. V is TRBV7-2 and J is TRBJ2-3, with 14 bases that match TRBD2. Germline CDR1 reads SGHTA; CDR2 reads FQGNSA. CDR3 length equals 17 residues. After removal of 4 bases from V and 3 bases from J, the junction contained 6 bases not matched to a gene. This CDR3 reads CASSSRTSGRSTDTQYF. The CDR3 DNA sequence: TGTGCCAGCAGCTCCCGGACTAGCGGGAGGAGTACAGATACGCAGTATTTT.